One sample yielded the 13 T cell receptor beta chains listed below, sequenced in a study of T cell clones after liver transplantation (dated by TCRdb to between 2018 and 2021). Libraries were constructed by the immunoSEQ multiplex PCR assay. TCRdb took over this immuneACCESS table, retaining in-frame rearrangements with V and J assigned. Such tables are incomplete; in checked studies, under half of the missing clones stem from an unresolved V gene, and the remainder is unexplained. This sample holds more than 75,000 clones; over 80% were observed only once. The ten largest clones capture less than 0.6% of the sample. The source material was CD4+ T cells from blood, sampled 45 to 47 months after liver transplant. The receptors stem from a human patient who received a liver transplant. After a transplant, certain T cells may trace back to the graft donor.

This clone was detected once. The gene calls are TRBV28 and TRBJ1-2; 7 bases align to TRBD1. Germline V gene sequence: CDR1 MDHEN, CDR2 SYDVKM. The CDR3 spans 13 residues. V was clipped by 5 bases and J by 4 bases; unmatched bases: 4. CDR3 nucleotides: TGTGCCAGCAGTGGGACAGCTTCCTATGGCTACACCTTC. Translating gives CASSGTASYGYTF.

The gene calls are TRBV4-1 and TRBJ1-2; possible D gene TRBD1, 5 bases. Trimming stripped 0 bases from V and 4 bases from J, with 15 bases between. The CDR3 runs to 16 residues. Germline assignment: CDR1 MGHRA and CDR2 YSYEKL. Written as DNA, the CDR3 is TGCGCCAGCAGCCAAGATTATTACAGGCGGAGCTATGGCTACACCTTC. The encoded protein is CASSQDYYRRSYGYTF.

The chain employs TRBV19 and TRBJ2-3; 8 bases fit TRBD2. V lost 10 bases, J lost 2 bases, and 14 bases stayed unmatched. The CDR3 covers 16 residues. Germline CDR1 and CDR2: LNHDA and SQIVND (reference sequence). The CDR3 is CATTSPIAGPTDTQYF. For the CDR3, the DNA is TGTGCCACCACATCCCCTATAGCGGGGCCCACAGATACGCAGTATTTT.

The CDR3 spells CASSLATVQASNQPQHF. The DNA for the CDR3 is TGTGCCAGCAGCTTAGCCACAGTGCAAGCCAGCAATCAGCCCCAGCATTTT. The rearrangement uses TRBV7-8 and TRBJ1-5; D gene unclear. This CDR3 has 17 amino acids. Trimming pared 0 bases from V and 1 base from J, leaving 13 bases between. Looked up from germline, CDR1 is SGHVS and CDR2 is FQNEAQ. Looking up the rest from reference TRBV7-8 and TRBJ1-5 gives the full variable domain: GAGVSQSPRYKVAKRGQDVALRCDPISGHVSLFWYQQALGQGPEFLTYFQNEAQLDKSGLPSDRFFAERPEGSVSTLKIQRTQQEDSAVYLCASSLATVQASNQPQHFGDGTRLSIL.

This clone is a singleton in its sample. The chain joins TRBV5-1 to TRBJ2-7, with TRBD2 identical over 7 bases. This CDR3 has 15 residues. V shed 7 bases, J shed 2 bases, and the junction held 12 bases outside the gene matches. Germline V lookup: CDR1 SGHRS, CDR2 YFSETQ. CDR3 bases: TGCGCCAGCCGAGTTCTTGGCGGGAGAACCTACGAGCAGTACTTC. Translation: CASRVLGGRTYEQYF.

The chain links TRBV29-1 to TRBJ1-2; no firm D call. The CDR3 loop spans 12 amino acids. Trimming stripped 0 bases from V and 8 bases from J, with 10 bases between. CDR1 and CDR2 (germline): SQVTM, ANQGSEA. The CDR3 DNA sequence: TGCAGCGTTGAAGATAGCGGCCGGGGCTACACCTTC. This gives the protein CSVEDSGRGYTF.

DNA of the CDR3: TGCGCCAGCAGCCCACAGGGTTCTGGAAACACCATATATTTT. Amino acid sequence: CASSPQGSGNTIYF. The V and J genes are TRBV5-1 and TRBJ1-3, with a possible D match to TRBD1 (6 bases). CDR1 and CDR2 (germline): SGHRS, YFSETQ. V dropped 4 bases and J dropped 1 base, with 9 bases sitting between them. The CDR3 is 14 residues long. Complete variable domain (other parts from reference TRBV5-1 and TRBJ1-3): KAGVTQTPRYLIKTRGQQVTLSCSPISGHRSVSWYQQTPGQGLQFLFEYFSETQRNKGNFPGRFSGRQFSNSRSEMNVSTLELGDSALYLCASSPQGSGNTIYFGEGSWLTVV.

V gene TRBV6-1 combines with J gene TRBJ2-1; no reliable D call. Trimming shortened V by 2 bases and J by 10 bases, and 12 bases separated the two germline ends. The CDR3 consists of 13 residues. CDR1 and CDR2 (germline): MNHNS, SASEGT. CDR3 sequence reads: CASSELRFGEQFF. DNA of the CDR3: TGTGCCAGCAGTGAATTACGCTTCGGGGAGCAGTTCTTC.

This chain connects TRBV4-3 to TRBJ2-2; tentatively, D is TRBD1 (6 bases). Germline V gene lookup returns CDR1 LGHNA and CDR2 YSLEER. V was trimmed by 4 bases and J by 0 bases, leaving 18 bases between them. The CDR3 sequence is 18 residues long. The CDR3 sequence: CASSREPGHMTNTGELFF. CDR3 DNA sequence: TGCGCCAGCAGCCGAGAACCGGGACACATGACGAACACCGGGGAGCTGTTTTTT.

The CDR3 spells CASSVAVGGSGETQYF. The CDR3 nucleotides read TGTGCCAGCAGCGTAGCAGTGGGAGGGTCCGGAGAGACCCAGTACTTC. V is TRBV9 and J is TRBJ2-5; 7 nucleotides align to TRBD2. Germline lookup yields CDR1 SGDLS and CDR2 YYNGEE. V shed 0 bases and J 4 bases; nucleotides not matched to a gene: 9. This CDR3 has 16 residues.

V gene TRBV27 combines with J gene TRBJ2-3, with 9 bases that match TRBD1. Trimming took 7 bases from V and 3 from J; bases not matched to a gene: 8. This CDR3 region has 15 residues. Germline CDR1 is MNHEY and CDR2 is SMNVEV (reference sequence). CDR3 residues: CASTSRDRVTDTQYF. CDR3 DNA: TGTGCCAGCACCTCTCGGGACAGGGTGACAGATACGCAGTATTTT.

In its sample, this clone was seen a few times. The chain joins TRBV18 to TRBJ1-3, with TRBD1 as a possible D gene (6 bases). Germline V gene lookup returns CDR1 KGHSH and CDR2 LQKENI. The V and J ends lost 4 bases and 5 bases respectively, with 12 bases between them. The CDR3 loop spans 14 amino acids. In DNA form, the CDR3 reads TGTGCCAGCTCACTTCAGGGGCTGCGAAACACCATATATTTT. The encoded protein is CASSLQGLRNTIYF.

V gene TRBV7-9 combines with J gene TRBJ1-2, with TRBD1 as a possible D gene (6 bases). The germline V gene has CDR1 SEHNR and CDR2 FQNEAQ (reference sequence). The V end was cut by 8 bases, the J end by 3 bases, with 16 bases between. The CDR3 length is 14 residues. The CDR3: CASPKGGGHYGYTF. The CDR3 nucleotides read TGTGCCAGCCCCAAGGGAGGGGGACACTATGGCTACACCTTC.